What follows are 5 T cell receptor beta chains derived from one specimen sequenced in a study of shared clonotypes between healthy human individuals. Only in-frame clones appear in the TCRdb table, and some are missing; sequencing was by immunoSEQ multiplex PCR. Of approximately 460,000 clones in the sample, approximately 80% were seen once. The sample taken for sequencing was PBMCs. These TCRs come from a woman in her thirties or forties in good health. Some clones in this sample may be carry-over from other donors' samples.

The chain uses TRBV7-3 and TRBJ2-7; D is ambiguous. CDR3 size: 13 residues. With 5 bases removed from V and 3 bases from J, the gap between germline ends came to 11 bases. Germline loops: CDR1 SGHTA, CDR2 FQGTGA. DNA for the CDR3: TGTGCCAGCAGCCCATCGGACGGCTACGAGCAGTACTTC. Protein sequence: CASSPSDGYEQYF.

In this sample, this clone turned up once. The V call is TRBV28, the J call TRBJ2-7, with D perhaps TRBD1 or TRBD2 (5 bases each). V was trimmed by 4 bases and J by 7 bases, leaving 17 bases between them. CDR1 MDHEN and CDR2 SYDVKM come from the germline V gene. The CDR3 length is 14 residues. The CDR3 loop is CASSYGTDLREQYF. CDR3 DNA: TGTGCCAGCAGTTATGGGACGGATCTTCGGGAGCAGTACTTC.

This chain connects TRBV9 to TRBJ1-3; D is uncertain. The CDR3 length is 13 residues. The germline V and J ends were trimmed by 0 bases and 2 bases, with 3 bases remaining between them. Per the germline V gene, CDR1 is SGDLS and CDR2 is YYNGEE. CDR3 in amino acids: CASSVEPGNTIYF. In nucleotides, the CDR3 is TGTGCCAGCAGCGTAGAGCCTGGAAACACCATATATTTT.

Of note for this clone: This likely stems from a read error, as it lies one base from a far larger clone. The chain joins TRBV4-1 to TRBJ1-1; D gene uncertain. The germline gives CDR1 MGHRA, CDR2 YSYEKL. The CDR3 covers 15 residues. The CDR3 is CAGSQEPFDATEAFF. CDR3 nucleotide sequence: TGCGCCGGCAGCCAAGAACCTTTTGATGCCACTGAAGCTTTCTTT.

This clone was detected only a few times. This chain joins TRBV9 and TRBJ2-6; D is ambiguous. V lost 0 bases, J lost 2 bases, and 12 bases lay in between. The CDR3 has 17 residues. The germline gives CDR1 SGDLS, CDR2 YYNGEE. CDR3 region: CASSVGRTPTGANVLTF. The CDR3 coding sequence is TGTGCCAGCAGCGTAGGGAGAACACCCACTGGGGCCAACGTCCTGACTTTC.